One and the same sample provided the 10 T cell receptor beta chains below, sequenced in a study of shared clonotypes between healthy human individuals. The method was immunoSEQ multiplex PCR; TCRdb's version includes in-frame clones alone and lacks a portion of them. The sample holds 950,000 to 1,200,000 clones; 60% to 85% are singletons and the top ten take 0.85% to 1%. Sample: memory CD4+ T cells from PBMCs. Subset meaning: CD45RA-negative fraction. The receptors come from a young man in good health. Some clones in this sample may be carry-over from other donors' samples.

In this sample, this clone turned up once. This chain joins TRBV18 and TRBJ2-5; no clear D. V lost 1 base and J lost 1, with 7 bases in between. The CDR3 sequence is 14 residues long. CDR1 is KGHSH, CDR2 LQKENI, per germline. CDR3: CASSPRPVQETQYF. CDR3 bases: TGTGCCAGCTCACCACGTCCGGTCCAAGAGACCCAGTACTTC.

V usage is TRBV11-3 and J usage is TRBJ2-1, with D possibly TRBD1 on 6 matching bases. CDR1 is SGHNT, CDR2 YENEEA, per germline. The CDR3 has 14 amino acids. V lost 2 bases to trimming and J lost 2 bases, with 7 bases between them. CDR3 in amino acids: CASSLRTAYNEQFF. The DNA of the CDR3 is TGTGCCAGCAGCTTAAGGACAGCCTACAATGAGCAGTTCTTC.

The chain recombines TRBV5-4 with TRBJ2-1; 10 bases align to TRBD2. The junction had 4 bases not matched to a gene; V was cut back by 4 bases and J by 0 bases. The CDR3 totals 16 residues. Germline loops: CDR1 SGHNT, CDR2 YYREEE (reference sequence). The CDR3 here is CASSRGLAASYNEQFF. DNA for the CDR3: TGTGCCAGCAGCCGAGGACTAGCGGCCTCCTACAATGAGCAGTTCTTC.

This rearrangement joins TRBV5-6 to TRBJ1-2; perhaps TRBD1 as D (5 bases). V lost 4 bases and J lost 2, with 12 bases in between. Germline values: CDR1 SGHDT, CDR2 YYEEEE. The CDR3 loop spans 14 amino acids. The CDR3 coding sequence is TGTGCCAGCAGCCTCAAAGACAGAAACTATGGCTACACCTTC. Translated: CASSLKDRNYGYTF.

CDR3 in amino acids: CAWSPGSSQPQHF. The CDR3 DNA sequence: TGTGCCTGGAGTCCGGGGTCTTCTCAGCCCCAGCATTTT. The gene calls are TRBV30 and TRBJ1-5; no firm D call. The CDR3 sequence is 13 residues long. Between the trimmed V and J ends, which lost 2 bases and 6 bases, there was a span of 11 bases. Germline lookup yields CDR1 GTSNPN and CDR2 SVGIG (reference sequence).

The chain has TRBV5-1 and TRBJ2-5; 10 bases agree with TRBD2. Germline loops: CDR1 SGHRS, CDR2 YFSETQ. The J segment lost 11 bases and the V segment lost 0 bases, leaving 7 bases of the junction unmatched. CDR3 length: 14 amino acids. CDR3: CASSLEPAGGGQYF. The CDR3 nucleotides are TGCGCCAGCAGCTTGGAACCAGCGGGAGGGGGGCAGTACTTC.

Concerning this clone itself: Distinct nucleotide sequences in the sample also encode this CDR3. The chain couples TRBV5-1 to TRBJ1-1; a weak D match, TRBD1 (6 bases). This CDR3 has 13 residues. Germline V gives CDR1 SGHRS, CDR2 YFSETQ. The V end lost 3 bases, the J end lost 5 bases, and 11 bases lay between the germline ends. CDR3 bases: TGCGCCAGCAGCTCACAGGGAGGAACTGAAGCTTTCTTT. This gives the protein CASSSQGGTEAFF.

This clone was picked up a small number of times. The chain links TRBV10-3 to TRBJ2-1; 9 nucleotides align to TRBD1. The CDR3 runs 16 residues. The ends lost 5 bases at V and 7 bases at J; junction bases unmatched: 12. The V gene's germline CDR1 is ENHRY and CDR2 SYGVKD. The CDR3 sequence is CAISSDRGRFGNEQFF. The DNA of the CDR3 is TGTGCCATCAGTAGCGACAGGGGGAGGTTTGGTAATGAGCAGTTCTTC.

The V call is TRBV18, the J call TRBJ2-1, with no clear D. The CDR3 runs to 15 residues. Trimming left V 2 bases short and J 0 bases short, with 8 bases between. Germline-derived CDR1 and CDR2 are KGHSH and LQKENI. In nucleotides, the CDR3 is TGTGCCAGCTCACCAGTCCGGAGCTCCTACAATGAGCAGTTCTTC. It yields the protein CASSPVRSSYNEQFF.

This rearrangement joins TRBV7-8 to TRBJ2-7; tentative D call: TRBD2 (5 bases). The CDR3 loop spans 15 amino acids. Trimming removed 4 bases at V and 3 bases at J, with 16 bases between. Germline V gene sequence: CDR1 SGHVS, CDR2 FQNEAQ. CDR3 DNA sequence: TGTGCCAGCAGCTCTCACGCGGGCGTCCTCTACGAGCAGTACTTC. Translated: CASSSHAGVLYEQYF.